This entry features one T cell receptor (beta chain) sequence. These data are taken from a study of blood T cell repertoires in COVID-19. Across the whole study: Whether acute or convalescent, the COVID-19 samples came from the United States, Italy and Spain. Nucleic acid was either cDNA or gDNA, and it came from T cells, B-cell-depleted T cells, or PBMCs.

CDR1 SEHNR and CDR2 FQNEAQ come from the germline V gene (reference sequence). Trimming took off 8 bases at V and 1 base at J, with 13 bases between the two ends. The CDR3 consists of 14 residues. Per the authors' pipeline: For nucleated cells, counts were estimated from reference gene primer amplification. Produced via immunoSEQ multiplex PCR; TCRdb's table is partial and in-frame only. That table is the source of V, J and clone size, and D and trimming were worked out from the DNA. The sample comprises 85,000 to 95,000 clones, 89% of which are singletons, and roughly 5.2% rests with the top ten. This chain joins TRBV7-9 and TRBJ2-3; maybe TRBD2 (7 bases). Sequenced material: peripheral blood. The receptor was isolated from a woman over 75 with active COVID-19. The CDR3 reads CASGRGAGTDTQYF. The DNA of the CDR3 is TGTGCCAGCGGCCGGGGGGCGGGCACAGATACGCAGTATTTT.